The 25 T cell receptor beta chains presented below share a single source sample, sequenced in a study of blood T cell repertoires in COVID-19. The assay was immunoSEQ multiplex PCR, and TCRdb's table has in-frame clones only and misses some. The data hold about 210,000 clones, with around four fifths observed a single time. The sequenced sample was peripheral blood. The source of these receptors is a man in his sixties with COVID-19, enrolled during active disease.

This CDR3 reads CASSPLGSRYNEQFF. The CDR3 DNA follows: TGTGCCAGCAGTCCCCTTGGCTCGAGGTACAATGAGCAGTTCTTC. The chain couples TRBV2 to TRBJ2-1; D gene unclear. Trimming removed 5 bases at V and 4 bases at J, with 15 bases between. CDR1 and CDR2 (germline): SNHLY, FYNNEI. CDR3 size: 15 residues.

As DNA, the CDR3 is TGCAGCGTCCGGGACATCTATGGCTACACCTTC. It yields the protein CSVRDIYGYTF. The V gene is TRBV29-1, the J gene TRBJ1-2; D possibly corresponds to TRBD1 (6 bases). V lost 6 bases to trimming and J lost 4 bases, with 9 bases between them. Per the germline V gene, CDR1 is SQVTM and CDR2 is ANQGSEA. This CDR3 has 11 amino acids.

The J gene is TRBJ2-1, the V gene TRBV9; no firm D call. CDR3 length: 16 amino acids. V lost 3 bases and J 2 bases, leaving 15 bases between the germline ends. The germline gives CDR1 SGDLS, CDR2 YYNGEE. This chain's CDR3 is CASSAVPLSTYNEQFF. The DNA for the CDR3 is TGTGCCAGCAGCGCCGTGCCTCTATCAACCTACAATGAGCAGTTCTTC.

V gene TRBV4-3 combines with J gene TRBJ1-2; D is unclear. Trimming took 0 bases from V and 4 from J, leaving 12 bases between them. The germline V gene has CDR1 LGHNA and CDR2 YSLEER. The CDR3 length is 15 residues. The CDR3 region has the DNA TGCGCCAGCAGCCAAGATAATGCAGGCTTCTATGGCTACACCTTC. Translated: CASSQDNAGFYGYTF.

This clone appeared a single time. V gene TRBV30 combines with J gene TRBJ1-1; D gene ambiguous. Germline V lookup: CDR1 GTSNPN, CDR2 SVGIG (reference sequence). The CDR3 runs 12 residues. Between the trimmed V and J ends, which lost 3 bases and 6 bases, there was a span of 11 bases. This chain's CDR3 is CAWSLPPAEAFF. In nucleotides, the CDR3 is TGTGCCTGGAGCCTTCCCCCCGCTGAAGCTTTCTTT.

The chain's CDR3 is CASSRTGGTGELFF. CDR3 bases: TGTGCCAGTAGTAGAACAGGGGGCACCGGGGAGCTGTTTTTT. This sequence joins TRBV19 and TRBJ2-2, with 8 bases aligning to TRBD1. The CDR3 loop spans 14 amino acids. Germline CDR1 LNHDA, CDR2 SQIVND (reference sequence). Unmatched junction bases numbered 2, after V lost 4 bases and J lost 4 bases.

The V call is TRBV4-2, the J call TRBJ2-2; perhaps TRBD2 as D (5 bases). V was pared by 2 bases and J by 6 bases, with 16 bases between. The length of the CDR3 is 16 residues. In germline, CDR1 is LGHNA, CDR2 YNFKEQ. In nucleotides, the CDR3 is TGTGCCAGCAGCCAATCAGTCGGAGGCTACGCCGGGGAGCTGTTTTTT. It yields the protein CASSQSVGGYAGELFF.

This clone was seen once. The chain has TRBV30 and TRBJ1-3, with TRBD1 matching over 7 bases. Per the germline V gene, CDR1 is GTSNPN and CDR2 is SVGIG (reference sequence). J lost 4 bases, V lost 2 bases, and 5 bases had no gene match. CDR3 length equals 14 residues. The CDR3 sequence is CAWSFKDRGNTIYF. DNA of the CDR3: TGTGCCTGGAGTTTCAAGGACAGGGGAAACACCATATATTTT.

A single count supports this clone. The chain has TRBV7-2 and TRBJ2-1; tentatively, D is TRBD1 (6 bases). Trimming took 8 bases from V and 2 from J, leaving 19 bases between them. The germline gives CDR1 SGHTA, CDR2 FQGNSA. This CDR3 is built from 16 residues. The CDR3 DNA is TGTGCCAGCTCCCCCGCAGGGGCCTCACCCTACAATGAGCAGTTCTTC. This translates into CASSPAGASPYNEQFF. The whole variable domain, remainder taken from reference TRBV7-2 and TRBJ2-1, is GAGVSQSPSNKVTEKGKDVELRCDPISGHTALYWYRQSLGQGLEFLIYFQGNSAPDKSGLPSDRFSAERTGGSVSTLTIQRTQQEDSAVYLCASSPAGASPYNEQFFGPGTRLTVL.

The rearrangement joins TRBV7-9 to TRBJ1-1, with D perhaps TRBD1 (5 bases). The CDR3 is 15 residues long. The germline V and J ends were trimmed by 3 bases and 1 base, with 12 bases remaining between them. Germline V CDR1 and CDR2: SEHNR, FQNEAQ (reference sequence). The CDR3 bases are TGTGCCAGCAGCTTCTCGGGACTGACGAACACTGAAGCTTTCTTT. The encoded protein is CASSFSGLTNTEAFF.

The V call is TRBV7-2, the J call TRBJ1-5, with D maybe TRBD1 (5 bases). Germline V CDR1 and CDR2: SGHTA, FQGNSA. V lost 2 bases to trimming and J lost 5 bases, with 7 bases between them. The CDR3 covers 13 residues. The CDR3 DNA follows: TGTGCCAGCAGCTTATTAGGGGATCAGCCCCAGCATTTT. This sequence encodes CASSLLGDQPQHF.

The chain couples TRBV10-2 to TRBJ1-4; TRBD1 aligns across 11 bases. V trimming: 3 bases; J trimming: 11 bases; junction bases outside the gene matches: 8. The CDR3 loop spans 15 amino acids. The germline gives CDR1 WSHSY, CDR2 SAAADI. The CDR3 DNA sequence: TGCGCCAGCAGTGATACCCCGGACAGGGGGCGCAAACTGTTTTTT. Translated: CASSDTPDRGRKLFF.

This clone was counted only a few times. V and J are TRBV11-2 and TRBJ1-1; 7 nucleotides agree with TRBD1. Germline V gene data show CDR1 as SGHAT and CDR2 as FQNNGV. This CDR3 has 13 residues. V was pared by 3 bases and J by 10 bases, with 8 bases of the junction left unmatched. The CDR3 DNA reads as TGTGCCAGCAGCTTGCTCCAGGGGGATCGAGCTTTCTTT. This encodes CASSLLQGDRAFF.

As DNA, the CDR3 is TGTGCCAGCAGCTCCTACAGGGGTCCTAACTATGGCTACACCTTC. Its protein product is CASSSYRGPNYGYTF. The chain employs TRBV7-9 and TRBJ1-2; 7 bases are shared with TRBD1. CDR3 length: 15 residues. Looked up from germline, CDR1 is SEHNR and CDR2 is FQNEAQ (reference sequence). V lost 4 bases and J lost 0; bases outside the gene matches: 5.

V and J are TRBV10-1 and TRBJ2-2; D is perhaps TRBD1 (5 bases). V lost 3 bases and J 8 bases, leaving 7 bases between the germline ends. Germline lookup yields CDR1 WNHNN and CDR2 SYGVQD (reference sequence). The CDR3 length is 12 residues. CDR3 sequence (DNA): TGCGCCAGCAGTGACCCAGGGGGGGAGCTGTTTTTT. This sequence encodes CASSDPGGELFF.

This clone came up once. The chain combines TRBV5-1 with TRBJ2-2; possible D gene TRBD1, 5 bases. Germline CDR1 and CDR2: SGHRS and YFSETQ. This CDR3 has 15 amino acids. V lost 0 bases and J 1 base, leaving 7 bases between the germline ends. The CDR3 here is CASSLARENTGELFF. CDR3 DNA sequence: TGCGCCAGCAGCTTGGCCAGGGAGAACACCGGGGAGCTGTTTTTT.

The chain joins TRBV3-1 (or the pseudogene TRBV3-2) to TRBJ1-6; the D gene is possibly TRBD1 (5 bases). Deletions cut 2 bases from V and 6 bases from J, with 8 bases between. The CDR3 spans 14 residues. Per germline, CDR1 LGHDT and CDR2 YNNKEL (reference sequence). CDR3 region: CASSQNQGNSPLHF. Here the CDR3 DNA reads TGTGCCAGCAGCCAAAACCAGGGTAATTCACCCCTCCACTTT.

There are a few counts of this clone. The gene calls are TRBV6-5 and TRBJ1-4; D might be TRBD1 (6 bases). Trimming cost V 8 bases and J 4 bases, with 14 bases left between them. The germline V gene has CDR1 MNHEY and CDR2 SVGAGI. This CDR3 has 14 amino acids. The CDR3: CASGSRGNNEKLFF. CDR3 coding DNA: TGTGCCAGCGGGTCTAGGGGGAATAATGAAAAACTGTTTTTT.

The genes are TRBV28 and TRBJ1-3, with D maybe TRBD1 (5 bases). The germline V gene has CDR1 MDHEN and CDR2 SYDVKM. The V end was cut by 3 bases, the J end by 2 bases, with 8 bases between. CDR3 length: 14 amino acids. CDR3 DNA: TGTGCCAGCAGTTTCGGGACTGCTGGAAACACCATATATTTT. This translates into CASSFGTAGNTIYF.

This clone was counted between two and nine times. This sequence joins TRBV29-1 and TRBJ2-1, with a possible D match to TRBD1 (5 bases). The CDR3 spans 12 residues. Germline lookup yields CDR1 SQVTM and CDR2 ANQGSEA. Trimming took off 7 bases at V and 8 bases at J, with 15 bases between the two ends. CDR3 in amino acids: CSASPQGYEQFF. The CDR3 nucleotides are TGCAGCGCCAGTCCCCAGGGCTATGAGCAGTTCTTC.

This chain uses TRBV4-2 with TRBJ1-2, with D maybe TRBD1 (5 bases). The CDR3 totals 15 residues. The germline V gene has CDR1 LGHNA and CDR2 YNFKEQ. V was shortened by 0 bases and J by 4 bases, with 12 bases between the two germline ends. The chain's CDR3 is CASSQDLDRSYGYTF. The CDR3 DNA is TGTGCCAGCAGCCAAGACCTTGACAGATCCTATGGCTACACCTTC.

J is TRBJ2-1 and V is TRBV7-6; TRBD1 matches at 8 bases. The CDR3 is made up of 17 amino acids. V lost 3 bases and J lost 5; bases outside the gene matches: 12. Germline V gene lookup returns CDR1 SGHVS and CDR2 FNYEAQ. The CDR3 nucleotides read TGTGCCAGCAGCTTTGGCCTTCACGGGACAGGTGACAATGAGCAGTTCTTC. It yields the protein CASSFGLHGTGDNEQFF.

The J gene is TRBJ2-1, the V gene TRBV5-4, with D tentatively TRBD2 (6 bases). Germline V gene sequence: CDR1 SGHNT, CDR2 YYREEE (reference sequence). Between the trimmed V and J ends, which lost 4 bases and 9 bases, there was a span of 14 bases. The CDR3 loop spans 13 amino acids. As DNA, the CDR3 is TGTGCCAGCAGCCCCTCTAGCGAGGGTGAGCAGTTCTTC. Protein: CASSPSSEGEQFF.

The CDR3 sequence is CASSLIGAGDTQYF. DNA for the CDR3: TGTGCCAGCAGCTTAATTGGGGCGGGGGATACGCAGTATTTT. The chain employs TRBV7-3 and TRBJ2-3; possible D gene TRBD2, 6 bases. Per germline, CDR1 SGHTA and CDR2 FQGTGA. With 1 base removed from V and 6 bases from J, the gap between germline ends came to 11 bases. There are 14 residues in the CDR3.

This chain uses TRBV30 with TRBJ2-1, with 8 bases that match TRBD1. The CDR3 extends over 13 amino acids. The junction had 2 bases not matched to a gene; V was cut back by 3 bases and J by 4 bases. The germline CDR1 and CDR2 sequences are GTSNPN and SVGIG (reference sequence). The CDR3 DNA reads TGTGCCTGGAGCAGGGGGCTGTACAATGAGCAGTTCTTC. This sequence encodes CAWSRGLYNEQFF.